This T cell receptor (beta chain) was profiled in a study of cytomegalovirus exposure and HLA in healthy donors. Broader study findings: There were some public TCRs occurring in many donors, but most TCR sequences were rare. Association of a missense DCLRE1C variant with TCR beta V- and J-gene trimming was reported in a later analysis. Sequencing likely generated an artifact that appeared as a cluster of highly shared sequence variants.

Concerning this clone itself: Its antigen is not known.

Primers: 60 Vbeta forward and 13 Jbeta reverse. The assay was immunoSEQ multiplex PCR, and TCRdb's table has in-frame clones only and misses some. The table lists 130,000 or so clones, 6.5% to 9.5% of them singletons. Looked up from germline, CDR1 is ENHRY and CDR2 is SYGVKD. CDR3 length: 13 amino acids. Trimming took 7 bases from V and 7 from J, leaving 11 bases between them. Sequenced sample: PBMCs. The chain uses TRBV10-3 and TRBJ1-6, with D possibly TRBD1 on 5 matching bases. The sequence was obtained from a man aged 40-55 years in good health and CMV-seronegative. Here the CDR3 DNA reads TGTGCCATCAAAGGGGTGGCGAATTCACCCCTCCACTTT. It is translated as CAIKGVANSPLHF.